Sequencing of this T cell receptor beta chain was carried out in a study of blood T cell repertoires in COVID-19. The CDR3 loop spans 13 amino acids. The germline V gene encodes CDR1 SNHLY and CDR2 FYNNEI. V dropped 6 bases and J dropped 7; count of bases not matched to a gene: 6. Original data processing: From reference gene primer amplification, estimates of nucleated cell counts were derived. Sequencing used immunoSEQ multiplex PCR; TCRdb keeps in-frame clones, though not all of them. V, J and clone size reflect that table, while D and trimming were determined from the DNA. The profile shows 160,000 or so clones, approximately 88% of them singletons. Participants reported their clinical history, and cohort assignment relied on those reports.

The clonotype was recovered from a woman aged 45-65 years who had recovered from COVID-19. Sequenced: PBMCs or T cells enriched from blood (not recorded which). The V gene is TRBV2, the J gene TRBJ1-2, with 9 bases identical to TRBD1. In nucleotides, the CDR3 is TGTGCCAGCAGACCGGGACAGGGTCTTGGCTACACCTTC. Amino acids: CASRPGQGLGYTF.